This TCR beta chain was recovered during a study of blood T cell repertoires in COVID-19. This CDR3 region has 11 residues. V shed 4 bases and J shed 3 bases, with 3 bases lying between them. Germline CDR1 SQVTM, CDR2 ANQGSEA. Profiling relied on immunoSEQ multiplex PCR, and the TCRdb table lists in-frame clones only, not all of them. Of roughly 500,000 clones listed, roughly 89% are singletons. This clonotype originated in a man between 18 and 35 years old with COVID-19, enrolled during active disease. The chain uses TRBV29-1 and TRBJ2-2; D call uncertain. The sequenced material came from peripheral blood. The CDR3 loop reads CSVGDTGELFF. The CDR3 nucleotides are TGCAGCGTTGGCGACACCGGGGAGCTGTTTTTT.